The clone carrying this TCR beta chain was seen only a few times. Its antigen remains unknown. This sample was included in a study of vaccination and CD4 T cells after COVID-19. Study-level points and caveats: In convalescent patients, a median roughly 88% of reactive clones appeared only post-vaccination. Spike mono-reactivity was found in 304 of the 307 vaccine-specific clones identified in convalescent patients.

The treatment was: approximately 10-day PBMC culture with coronavirus spike peptide pools or control peptides (ViraFEST assay). With 5 bases removed from V and 5 bases from J, the gap between germline ends came to 9 bases. CDR1 and CDR2 from the germline V gene are DFQATT and SNEGSKA (reference sequence). CDR3 length: 11 amino acids. The assay that was used to sequence DNA from cultured CD4+ T cells was the Oncomine TCR Beta short-read assay. TCRdb re-derived calls from the PCR reads in MiXCR, one entry per CDR3 protein. The sample contains 15,000 to 20,000 distinct CDR3 sequences, 40% to 50% of which appear only once.

The clonotype comes from a human donor who had recovered from COVID-19. Sequencing used CD4+ T cells from blood, cultured in vitro. The chain links TRBV20-1 to TRBJ1-2; D is ambiguous. CDR3 sequence reads: CSAVGEYGYTF. The CDR3 DNA sequence: TGCAGTGCTGTCGGGGAGTATGGCTACACCTTC.